Included here is one TCR beta chain sequence, with context. The sample belongs to a study of blood T cell repertoires in COVID-19. Participants had their cohort set by participant-reported clinical history. CDR3 length: 13 residues. Trimming took off 1 base at V and 6 bases at J, with 9 bases between the two ends. Germline CDR1 LNHDA, CDR2 SQIVND (reference sequence). In the authors' workflow: It was from reference gene primer amplification that nucleated cell counts were estimated. Sequencing was performed with immunoSEQ multiplex PCR; in TCRdb, only in-frame clones are kept and a portion is missing. That table is the source of V, J and clone size, and D and trimming were worked out from the DNA. Among about 250,000 clones listed, 80% to 90% were seen once.

V is TRBV19 and J is TRBJ1-2, with a possible D match to TRBD1 (5 bases). The sequenced material came from PBMCs or T cells enriched from blood (not recorded which). This TCR was recovered from a woman in her twenties or thirties with acute COVID-19. The CDR3 protein is CASSIVGRDGYTF. The DNA for the CDR3 is TGTGCCAGTAGTATAGTTGGCAGGGATGGCTACACCTTC.